Listed below are T cell receptor beta chains from one sample, sequenced in a study of blood T cell repertoires in COVID-19. Assay: immunoSEQ multiplex PCR; the TCRdb copy retains only in-frame clones and omits some. The sample has approximately 450,000 clones; 75% to 90% are singletons. Sequencing input: peripheral blood. The receptors come from a woman in her thirties with acute or convalescent COVID-19. Each CDR3 is given with its conserved first and last residue. D genes are given only for firm matches. The size field is filled for only some rows; it gives once, few, many or a size class.

V	J	size	D	DNA	CDR3
TRBV6-5	TRBJ2-7	-	-	TGTGCCAGCAGGAGGGGGGGGGCGCGCGACGAGCAGTACTTC	CASRRGGARDEQYF
TRBV15	TRBJ2-6	once	-	TGTGCCACCAGCAGTCCCAGGGTATCTGGGGCCAACGTCCTGACTTTC	CATSSPRVSGANVLTF
TRBV5-1	TRBJ2-3	-	TRBD2	TGCGCCAGCAGCTCGGGGGGGCCAGCAGATACGCAGTATTTT	CASSSGGPADTQYF
TRBV18	TRBJ1-4	-	-	TGTGCCAGCTCACCAAGGCAGGGCGGTGAAAAACTGTTTTTT	CASSPRQGGEKLFF
TRBV11-3	TRBJ2-1	few	-	TGTGCCAGCAGCTTAAGCCCGGGTTCCTACAATGAGCAGTTCTTC	CASSLSPGSYNEQFF
TRBV27	TRBJ2-1	-	TRBD2	TGTGCCAGCAGTTTCGATTTCACCGGGACTAGGGCGGATGAGCAGTTCTTC	CASSFDFTGTRADEQFF
TRBV3-1/TRBV3-2	TRBJ1-1	few	TRBD1	TGTGCCAGCAGCACGCAGGGGGCGGACACTGAAGCTTTCTTT	CASSTQGADTEAFF
TRBV2	TRBJ1-5	-	TRBD1	TGTGCCAGCAGGGGACAGGGGGGTCAGCCCCAGCATTTT	CASRGQGGQPQHF
TRBV6-4	TRBJ2-1	-	-	TGTGCCAGCAGCGACCTAAGGGGTAACAATGAGCAGTTCTTC	CASSDLRGNNEQFF
TRBV9	TRBJ1-2	-	-	TGTGCCAGCAGTTCAGGGGACTATGGCTACACCTTC	CASSSGDYGYTF
TRBV30	TRBJ1-3	once	-	TGTGCCTGGAGTTTCCATAGAGGAAACACCATATATTTT	CAWSFHRGNTIYF
TRBV5-6	TRBJ1-5	-	-	TGTGCCAGCAGTGGGCGGGCTAGCAATCAGCCCCAGCATTTT	CASSGRASNQPQHF
TRBV12-3/TRBV12-4	TRBJ2-5	-	-	TGTGCCAGCAGAAACTCGCATGGGACCCAGTACTTC	CASRNSHGTQYF
TRBV5-4	TRBJ1-2	-	TRBD1	TGTGCCAGCAGCCAACTGGACAGGGCTGACTATGGCTACACCTTC	CASSQLDRADYGYTF
TRBV6-5	TRBJ2-7	-	TRBD1	TGTGCCAGCAGTTACCGGACAGGGGCCTACGAGCAGTACTTC	CASSYRTGAYEQYF
TRBV4-1	TRBJ2-7	-	-	TGCGCCAGCAGCCAAGAGACGTGGAGCTCCTACGAGCAGTACTTC	CASSQETWSSYEQYF
TRBV27	TRBJ1-2	-	TRBD1	TGTGCCAGCAGTTACCGGGACAGGGGTCGATATGGCTACACCTTC	CASSYRDRGRYGYTF
TRBV19	TRBJ2-3	few	TRBD2	TGTGCCAGTTCCCTCTTTGTAGCGGGGGGCGACACAGATACGCAGTATTTT	CASSLFVAGGDTDTQYF
TRBV9	TRBJ2-5	-	-	TGTGCCAGCAGCGTATCGGGGGTCGGGGAGACCCAGTACTTC	CASSVSGVGETQYF
TRBV11-1	TRBJ2-2	-	-	TGTGCCAGCAGCTTTACAGGGAACACCGGGGAGCTGTTTTTT	CASSFTGNTGELFF
TRBV5-1	TRBJ2-7	-	-	TGCGCCAGCAGCCCCCGACAGGAAGCCTACGAGCAGTACTTC	CASSPRQEAYEQYF
TRBV7-6	TRBJ2-4	-	TRBD2	TGTGCCAGCAGCCGTGGCTTAGCGGGGGGGCAGGCCAAAAACATTCAGTACTTC	CASSRGLAGGQAKNIQYF
TRBV10-2	TRBJ2-3	-	-	TGCGCCAGCGGTGGACTGGACACAGATACGCAGTATTTT	CASGGLDTDTQYF
TRBV2	TRBJ1-2	-	TRBD1	TGTGCCAGCAGCGCGGGACAGGGAGCGCTTTTAGGGGGCTACACCTTC	CASSAGQGALLGGYTF
TRBV7-3	TRBJ2-1	-	TRBD2	TGTGCCAGCAGCTCGGCTAGCGGGGGCGCCGAGCAGTTCTTC	CASSSASGGAEQFF
TRBV2	TRBJ2-7	-	-	TGTGCCAGCACACCACTCGGTTGGACTGAATTCTCCTACGAGCAGTACTTC	CASTPLGWTEFSYEQYF
TRBV12-2	TRBJ2-2	-	-	TGTGCAAGCCCCCCCCGACTAGCGGGGAAGAACACCGGGGAGCTGTTTTTT	CASPPRLAGKNTGELFF
TRBV30	TRBJ2-3	-	TRBD2	TGTGCCTGGAGTGGAGGAGCGGGGGTGGGCACAGATACGCAGTATTTT	CAWSGGAGVGTDTQYF
TRBV24-1	TRBJ1-1	-	-	TGTGCCACCCGACCCAGGGGGAACACTGAAGCTTTCTTT	CATRPRGNTEAFF
TRBV5-1	TRBJ1-6	-	-	TGCGCCAGCAGCTTGGACGCAGGGGAGGGTTCACCCCTCCACTTT	CASSLDAGEGSPLHF
TRBV6-1	TRBJ1-5	few	TRBD1	TGTGCCAGCAGTGGACTCGGGACAGCTAGCAATCAGCCCCAGCATTTT	CASSGLGTASNQPQHF
TRBV5-6	TRBJ1-1	-	-	TGTGCCAGCAGCTTGGCCGAGTGGGGAGTAGCTTTCTTT	CASSLAEWGVAFF
TRBV4-1	TRBJ1-6	many	TRBD1	TGCGCCTCATCGGACAGGGCTGGCTCACCCCTCCACTTT	CASSDRAGSPLHF
TRBV7-9	TRBJ1-1	-	-	TGTGCCAGCAGCTTTGGGGCGTGGGGAGCTTTCTTT	CASSFGAWGAFF
TRBV3-1/TRBV3-2	TRBJ2-1	-	-	TGTGCCAGCAGCCAAGATCCTGCGGGGGCGGGGGATGAGCAGTTCTTC	CASSQDPAGAGDEQFF
TRBV5-6	TRBJ2-7	-	TRBD2	TGTGCCAGCAGCCGCTCGGGGGGGAGCTCCTACGAGCAGTACTTC	CASSRSGGSSYEQYF
TRBV5-1	TRBJ2-1	-	-	TGCGCCAGCAGCCAAAGTTGGGGGGATAACAATGAGCAGTTCTTC	CASSQSWGDNNEQFF
TRBV5-1	TRBJ2-2	-	TRBD1	TGCGCCAGCAGCGCACGGACAGGGGAGGGGAGGAGGACCGGGGAGCTGTTTTTT	CASSARTGEGRRTGELFF
TRBV7-4	TRBJ2-1	-	-	TGTGCCAGCAGCTTTGGAGTTATCTACAATGAGCAGTTCTTC	CASSFGVIYNEQFF
TRBV30	TRBJ1-1	-	-	TGTGCCTGGAGACAACAGGGGAACACTGAAGCTTTCTTT	CAWRQQGNTEAFF
TRBV27	TRBJ1-1	-	-	TGTGCCAGCAGTTTATGGGGGGGGAGTGAAGCTTTCTTT	CASSLWGGSEAFF
TRBV6-4	TRBJ1-5	few	-	TGTGCCAGCAGTGACAATCCAGGGGTATACAATCAGCCCCAGCATTTT	CASSDNPGVYNQPQHF
TRBV29-1	TRBJ2-7	-	-	TGCAGCGTACCCGGGGCGGGGGCGCAGTACTTC	CSVPGAGAQYF
TRBV29-1	TRBJ2-5	-	-	TGCAGCGTTGAGAGACAGTACCAAGAGACCCAGTACTTC	CSVERQYQETQYF
TRBV29-1	TRBJ1-1	-	-	TGCAGCGCAATGACACCGGACACTGAAGCTTTCTTT	CSAMTPDTEAFF
TRBV5-1	TRBJ2-7	once	TRBD1	TGCGCCAGCAGCGTGGGGACAGGACGTTCCTACGAGCAGTACTTC	CASSVGTGRSYEQYF
TRBV3-1/TRBV3-2	TRBJ2-1	-	TRBD1	TGTGCCAGCAGCCTCAGGGGGAGCTCCTACAATGAGCAGTTCTTC	CASSLRGSSYNEQFF